This T cell receptor (beta chain) was documented in a study of beta chain features in type 1 diabetes. Expressed TCRB transcripts were sequenced because the entire RNA isolate underwent reverse transcription. Using immunoSEQ multiplex PCR, the repertoire was profiled, and TCRdb retains in-frame clones only, with some absent. The data hold 450,000 to 550,000 clones, with roughly 30% observed a single time. Germline values: CDR1 SGHNT, CDR2 YYREEE (reference sequence). The V end lost 4 bases, the J end lost 4 bases, and 18 bases lay between the germline ends. This CDR3 region has 16 residues. This TCR was sampled from a man between 18 and 35 years old in good health. Sequenced material: naive CD4+ T cells from blood. This rearrangement joins TRBV5-4 to TRBJ2-1, with D possibly TRBD2 on 6 matching bases. CDR3 nucleotides: TGTGCCAGCAGCCGGGACTCCCCGGGCGGTTACAATGAGCAGTTCTTC. Protein product: CASSRDSPGGYNEQFF.